The 4 T cell receptor beta chains below were found in one sample sequenced in a study of blood T cells in healthy people across ages. The use of a sample-barcoded 5' primer and a J-beta primer mix characterized a second PCR of about 6 to 12 cycles. TCRdb itself ran the 5' RACE reads through MiXCR, one entry per CDR3 protein. The repertoire consists of 790,000 or so distinct CDR3 sequences, with 56% occurring once and the leading ten covering 25% to 30%. Sequences were obtained from blood. The receptors shown here come from a man aged 40-49 years in good health.

The chain combines TRBV11-2 with TRBJ2-5; D gene uncertain. V was pared by 5 bases and J by 3 bases, with 16 bases between. This CDR3 region has 15 residues. Germline V lookup: CDR1 SGHAT, CDR2 FQNNGV. CDR3 region: CASSRAGSQKETQYF. The CDR3 region has the DNA TGTGCCAGCAGCAGGGCAGGTAGTCAGAAAGAGACCCAGTACTTC.

The chain carries TRBV2 and TRBJ1-5, with TRBD1 matching over 8 bases. The V and J ends lost 4 bases and 3 bases, in that order; junction bases with no gene match: 8. The CDR3 loop spans 16 amino acids. Germline V lookup: CDR1 SNHLY, CDR2 FYNNEI. The CDR3 DNA is TGTGCCAGCAGTGCGGACAGGGTTGAGTACAATCAGCCCCAGCATTTT. Protein: CASSADRVEYNQPQHF.

The rearrangement joins TRBV5-1 to TRBJ2-1, with no clear D. There are 13 residues in the CDR3. Trimming removed 0 bases from V and 6 bases from J, with 7 bases in between. The V gene's germline CDR1 is SGHRS and CDR2 YFSETQ. As DNA, the CDR3 is TGCGCCAGCAGCTTGGCCAGTGGCAATGAGCAGTTCTTC. It translates to CASSLASGNEQFF.

The chain is built from TRBV27 and TRBJ1-4; D is perhaps TRBD1 (5 bases). This CDR3 has 14 amino acids. Between the trimmed V and J ends, which lost 3 bases and 7 bases, there was a span of 12 bases. Germline V gene lookup returns CDR1 MNHEY and CDR2 SMNVEV (reference sequence). CDR3 sequence (DNA): TGTGCCAGCAGTTTTGGGCAGGGAATTGAAAAACTGTTTTTT. Protein sequence: CASSFGQGIEKLFF.